This is a list of T cell receptor beta chains from one sample in a study of cytomegalovirus exposure and HLA in healthy donors. TCRdb's copy holds only in-frame clones and misses some; the assay was immunoSEQ multiplex PCR. The sample records 150,000 to 200,000 clones, 68% being singletons. The sample taken for sequencing was PBMCs. The receptor set was obtained from a woman aged 18-29 years in good health and CMV-seropositive. Each CDR3 is given with its conserved first and last residue.

TRBJ2-1 TRBV27 CASSLGTTSGNEQFF
TRBJ2-7 TRBV7-9 CASSPWGGSSYEQYF
TRBJ2-7 TRBV19 CASSIGQAYEQYF
TRBJ1-1 TRBV7-9 CASSQQANTEAFF
TRBJ1-2 TRBV13 CASSFLGGGPSNYGYTF
TRBJ1-1 TRBV10-3 CAISDPGQGAENTEAFF
TRBJ1-2 TRBV30 CAWSVLGTVPYGYTF
TRBJ2-2 TRBV2 CASSGRERYTGELFF
TRBJ2-7 TRBV28 CASGIAASYEQYF
TRBJ2-7 TRBV7-9 CASSGEDREPYEQYF
TRBJ2-3 TRBV27 CASRLSGSTDTQYF
TRBJ2-1 TRBV1 CTSSQRDTPLREQFF
TRBJ1-2 TRBV28 CASCPRVDGYTF
TRBJ1-3 TRBV10-3 CAISDQGSGNTIYF
TRBJ2-7 TRBV7-7 CASSLIGGTPLTDEQYF
TRBJ1-3 TRBV6-1 CASSDPIVAGTGNTIYF